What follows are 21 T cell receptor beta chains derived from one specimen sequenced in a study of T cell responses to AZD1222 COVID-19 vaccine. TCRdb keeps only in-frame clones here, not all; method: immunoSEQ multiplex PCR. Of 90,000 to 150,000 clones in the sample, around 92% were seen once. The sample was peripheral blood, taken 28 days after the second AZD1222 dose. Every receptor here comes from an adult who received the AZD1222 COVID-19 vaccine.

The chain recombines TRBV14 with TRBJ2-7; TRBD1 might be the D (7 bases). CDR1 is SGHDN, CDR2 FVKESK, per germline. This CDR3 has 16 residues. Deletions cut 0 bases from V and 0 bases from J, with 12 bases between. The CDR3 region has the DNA TGTGCCAGCAGCCAAGACAGGGGGGCTAGCTCCTACGAGCAGTACTTC. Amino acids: CASSQDRGASSYEQYF.

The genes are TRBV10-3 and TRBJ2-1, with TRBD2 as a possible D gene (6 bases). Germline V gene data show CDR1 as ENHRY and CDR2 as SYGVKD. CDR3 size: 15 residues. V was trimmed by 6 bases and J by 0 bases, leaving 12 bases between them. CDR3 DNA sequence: TGTGCCATCAGCCGGGGACTGAGCTCCTACAATGAGCAGTTCTTC. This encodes CAISRGLSSYNEQFF.

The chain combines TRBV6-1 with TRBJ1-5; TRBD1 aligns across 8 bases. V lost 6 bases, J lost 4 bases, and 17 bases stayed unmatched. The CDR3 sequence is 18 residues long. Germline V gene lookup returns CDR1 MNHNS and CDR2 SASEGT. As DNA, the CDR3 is TGTGCCAGCAGGGAAAGCAACAGGGGGGATCTGGGGAATCAGCCCCAGCATTTT. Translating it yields CASRESNRGDLGNQPQHF.

For the CDR3, the DNA is TGCGCCAGCAGCACGGGACCGCCCTTTGGGGAACTGTTTTTT. Its protein product is CASSTGPPFGELFF. The rearrangement links TRBV5-1 to TRBJ1-4, with D possibly matching TRBD1 (5 bases). This CDR3 region has 14 residues. The ends were cut back, 4 bases at V and 12 bases at J, with 19 bases in the middle. CDR1 and CDR2 (germline): SGHRS, YFSETQ.

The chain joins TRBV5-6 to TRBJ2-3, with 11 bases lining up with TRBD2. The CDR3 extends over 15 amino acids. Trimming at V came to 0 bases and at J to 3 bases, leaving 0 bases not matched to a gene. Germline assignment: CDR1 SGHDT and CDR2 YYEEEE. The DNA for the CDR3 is TGTGCCAGCAGCTTGGGGACTAGCGGGACAGATACGCAGTATTTT. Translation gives CASSLGTSGTDTQYF.

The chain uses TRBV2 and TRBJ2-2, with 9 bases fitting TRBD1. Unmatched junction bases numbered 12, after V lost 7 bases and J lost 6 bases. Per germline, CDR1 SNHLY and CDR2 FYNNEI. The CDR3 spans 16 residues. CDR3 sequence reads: CASTILGQGGPGELFF. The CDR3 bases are TGTGCCAGCACCATTCTGGGACAGGGAGGTCCCGGGGAGCTGTTTTTT.

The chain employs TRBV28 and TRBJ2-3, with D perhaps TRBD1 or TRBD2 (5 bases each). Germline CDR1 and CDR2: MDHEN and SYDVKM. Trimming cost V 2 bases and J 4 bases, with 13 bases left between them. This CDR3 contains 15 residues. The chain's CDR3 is CASSLAGTSADTQYF. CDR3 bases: TGTGCCAGCAGTTTAGCAGGGACGTCCGCAGATACGCAGTATTTT.

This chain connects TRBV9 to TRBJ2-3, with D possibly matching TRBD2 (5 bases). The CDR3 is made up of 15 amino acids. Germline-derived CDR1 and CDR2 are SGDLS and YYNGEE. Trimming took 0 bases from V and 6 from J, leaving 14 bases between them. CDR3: CASSVEAVPHDTQYF. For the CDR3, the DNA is TGTGCCAGCAGCGTAGAAGCGGTTCCACACGATACGCAGTATTTT. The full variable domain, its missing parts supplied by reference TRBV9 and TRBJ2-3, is DSGVTQTPKHLITATGQRVTLRCSPRSGDLSVYWYQQSLDQGLQFLIQYYNGEERAKGNILERFSAQQFPDLHSELNLSSLELGDSALYFCASSVEAVPHDTQYFGPGTRLTVL.

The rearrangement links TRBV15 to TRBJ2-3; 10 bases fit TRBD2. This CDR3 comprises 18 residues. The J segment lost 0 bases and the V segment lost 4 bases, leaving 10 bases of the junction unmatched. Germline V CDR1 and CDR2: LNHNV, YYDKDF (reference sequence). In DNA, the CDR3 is TGTGCCACCAGCACCTCTAGCGGGGGAGCCTTTAGCACAGATACGCAGTATTTT. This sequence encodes CATSTSSGGAFSTDTQYF.

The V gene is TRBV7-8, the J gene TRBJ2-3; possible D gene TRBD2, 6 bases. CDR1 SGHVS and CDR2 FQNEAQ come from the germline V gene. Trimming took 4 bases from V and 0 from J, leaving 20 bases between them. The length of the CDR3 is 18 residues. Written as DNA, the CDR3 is TGTGCCAGCAGCTCACCCTCGGTGCTAGCGTATAGCACAGATACGCAGTATTTT. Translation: CASSSPSVLAYSTDTQYF.

In DNA form, the CDR3 reads TGCGCCAGCAGCTTAGGGAGCCTAACAGATACGCAGTATTTT. Its translation: CASSLGSLTDTQYF. This chain joins TRBV5-1 and TRBJ2-3, with D perhaps TRBD2 (5 bases). The V and J ends lost 2 bases and 3 bases respectively, with 10 bases between them. The CDR3 has 14 amino acids. CDR1 is SGHRS, CDR2 YFSETQ, per germline. Looking up the rest from reference TRBV5-1 and TRBJ2-3 gives the full variable domain: KAGVTQTPRYLIKTRGQQVTLSCSPISGHRSVSWYQQTPGQGLQFLFEYFSETQRNKGNFPGRFSGRQFSNSRSEMNVSTLELGDSALYLCASSLGSLTDTQYFGPGTRLTVL.

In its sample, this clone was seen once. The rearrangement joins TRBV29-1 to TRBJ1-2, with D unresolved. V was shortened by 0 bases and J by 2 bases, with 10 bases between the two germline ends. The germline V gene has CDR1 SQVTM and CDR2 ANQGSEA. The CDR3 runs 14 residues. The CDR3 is CSVEDRTGNYGYTF. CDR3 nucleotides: TGCAGCGTTGAAGATCGAACGGGGAACTATGGCTACACCTTC.

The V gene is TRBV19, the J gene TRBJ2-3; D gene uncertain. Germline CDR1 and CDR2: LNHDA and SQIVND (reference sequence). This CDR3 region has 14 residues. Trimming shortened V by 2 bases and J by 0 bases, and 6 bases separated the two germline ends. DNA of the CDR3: TGTGCCAGTAGTATAAGCGCTAGCACAGATACGCAGTATTTT. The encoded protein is CASSISASTDTQYF.

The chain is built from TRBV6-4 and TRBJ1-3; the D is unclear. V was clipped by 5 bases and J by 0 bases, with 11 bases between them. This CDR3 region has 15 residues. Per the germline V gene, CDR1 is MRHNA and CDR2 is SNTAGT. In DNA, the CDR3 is TGTGCCAGCAGTCCCGACGGAATCTCTGGAAACACCATATATTTT. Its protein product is CASSPDGISGNTIYF.

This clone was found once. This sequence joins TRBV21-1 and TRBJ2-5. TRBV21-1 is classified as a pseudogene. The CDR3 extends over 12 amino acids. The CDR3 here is CASNPQEETQYF. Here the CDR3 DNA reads TGTGCCAGCAACCCCCAAGAAGAGACCCAGTACTTC.

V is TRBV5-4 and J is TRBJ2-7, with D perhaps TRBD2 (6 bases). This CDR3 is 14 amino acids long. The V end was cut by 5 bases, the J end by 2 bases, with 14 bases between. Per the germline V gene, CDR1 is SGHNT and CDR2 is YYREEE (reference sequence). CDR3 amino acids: CASSSRDVPYEQYF. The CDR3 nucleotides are TGTGCCAGCAGTTCGCGGGACGTCCCCTACGAGCAGTACTTC.

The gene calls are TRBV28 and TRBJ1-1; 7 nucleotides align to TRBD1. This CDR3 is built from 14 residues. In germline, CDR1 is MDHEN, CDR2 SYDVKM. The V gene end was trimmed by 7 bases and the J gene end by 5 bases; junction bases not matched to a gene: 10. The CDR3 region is CASTLQGWRTEAFF. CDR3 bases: TGTGCCAGCACCCTACAGGGGTGGAGGACTGAAGCTTTCTTT.

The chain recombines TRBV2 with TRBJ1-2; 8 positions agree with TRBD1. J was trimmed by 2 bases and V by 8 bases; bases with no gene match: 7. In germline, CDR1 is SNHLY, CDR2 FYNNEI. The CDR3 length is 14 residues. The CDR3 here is CASGIGDRNYGYTF. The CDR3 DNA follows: TGTGCCAGCGGAATTGGGGACAGGAACTATGGCTACACCTTC.

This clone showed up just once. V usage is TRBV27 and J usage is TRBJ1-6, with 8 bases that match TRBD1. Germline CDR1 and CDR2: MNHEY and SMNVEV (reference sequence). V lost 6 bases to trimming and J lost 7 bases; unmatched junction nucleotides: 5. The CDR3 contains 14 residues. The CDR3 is CASSNRGVNSPLHF. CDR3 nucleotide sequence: TGTGCCAGCAGCAACAGGGGGGTAAATTCACCCCTCCACTTT.

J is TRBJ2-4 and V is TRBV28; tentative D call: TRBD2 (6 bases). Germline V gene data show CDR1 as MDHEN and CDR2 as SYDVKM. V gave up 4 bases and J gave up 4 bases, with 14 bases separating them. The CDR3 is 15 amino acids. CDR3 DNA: TGTGCCAGCAGTTACCCCAGTGGGGGGAAAAACATTCAGTACTTC. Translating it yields CASSYPSGGKNIQYF.

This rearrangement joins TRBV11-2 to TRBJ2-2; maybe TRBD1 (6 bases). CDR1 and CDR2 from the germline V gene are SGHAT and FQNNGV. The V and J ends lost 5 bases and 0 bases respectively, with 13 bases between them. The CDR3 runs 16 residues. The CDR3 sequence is CASSPEGVANTGELFF. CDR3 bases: TGTGCCAGCAGCCCAGAGGGGGTCGCGAACACCGGGGAGCTGTTTTTT.